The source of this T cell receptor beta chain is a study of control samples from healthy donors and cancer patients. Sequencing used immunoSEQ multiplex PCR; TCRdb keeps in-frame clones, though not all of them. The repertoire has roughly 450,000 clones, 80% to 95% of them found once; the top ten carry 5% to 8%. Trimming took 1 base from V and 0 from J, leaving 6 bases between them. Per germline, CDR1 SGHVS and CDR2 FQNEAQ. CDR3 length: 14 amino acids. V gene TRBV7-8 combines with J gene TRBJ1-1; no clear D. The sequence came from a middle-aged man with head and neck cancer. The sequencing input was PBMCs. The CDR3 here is CASSLGWMNTEAFF. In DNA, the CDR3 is TGTGCCAGCAGCTTAGGCTGGATGAACACTGAAGCTTTCTTT.